The clone carrying this T cell receptor beta chain was seen just once. A COVID-19 case was met by exposed participants within 2 weeks before study entry. From germline, CDR1 is SNHLY and CDR2 FYNNEI. V dropped 3 bases and J dropped 6 bases, with 9 bases sitting between them. There are 12 residues in the CDR3. Sequenced by immunoSEQ multiplex PCR; TCRdb stores in-frame clones only, minus some. In the table there are a few hundred thousand clones, roughly 90% of which are singletons. The data are from a study of blood T cell repertoires in COVID-19. Turning to the study itself: The origin of the acute and convalescent COVID-19 samples was the United States, Italy and Spain.

Sequencing was carried out using PBMCs or T cells enriched from blood (not recorded which). This TCR derives from a woman in her 30s who had been exposed to COVID-19. The gene calls are TRBV2 and TRBJ2-7; no firm D call. The chain's CDR3 is CASSEEWAEQYF. The CDR3, as DNA: TGTGCCAGCAGTGAGGAATGGGCCGAGCAGTACTTC.